The 29 T cell receptor beta chains below all came from one sample that was sequenced in a study of Graves' ophthalmopathy and Graves' hyperthyroidism. RNA served as the template for amplifying TCR beta CDR3 regions. A first-round RT-PCR used HTBI primers, followed by a second-round multiplex PCR. Using its own MiXCR run on the multiplex PCR reads, TCRdb lists one record per CDR3 protein. The table records about 1.1 million distinct CDR3 sequences, 35% to 45% of them present only once. Sequencing was performed on peripheral blood or thyroid tissue (not recorded which). These TCRs come from an adult man with Graves' hyperthyroidism.

This chain links TRBV10-3 with TRBJ2-7; 9 bases are shared with TRBD2. V shed 7 bases, J shed 5 bases, and the junction held 9 bases outside the gene matches. The CDR3 runs 14 residues. The V gene's germline CDR1 is ENHRY and CDR2 SYGVKD. DNA of the CDR3: TGTGCCATCAATTCGGGACTAGCTTTCAACGAGCAGTACTTC. It codes for CAINSGLAFNEQYF.

This clonotype was detected ten times or more. The chain couples TRBV20-1 to TRBJ1-2; D unresolved. Germline loops: CDR1 DFQATT, CDR2 SNEGSKA (reference sequence). Trimming removed 2 bases from V and 4 bases from J, with 8 bases in between. CDR3 length: 12 residues. The CDR3 loop is CSARTTAYGYTF. In nucleotides, the CDR3 is TGCAGTGCTAGAACCACAGCCTATGGCTACACCTTC.

The rearrangement links TRBV15 to TRBJ1-4, with a weak D call TRBD1 (5 bases). CDR1 is LNHNV, CDR2 YYDKDF, per germline (reference sequence). With 1 base removed from V and 10 bases from J, the gap between germline ends came to 10 bases. This CDR3 has 13 residues. Here the CDR3 DNA reads TGTGCCACCAGCAGAGTTGGGCAGGGAAAACTGTTTTTT. Encoded protein: CATSRVGQGKLFF.

In this sample, this clonotype turned up many times. The chain recombines TRBV12-3 or TRBV12-4 with TRBJ2-5; D is undetermined. This CDR3 spans 11 amino acids. Trimming pared 6 bases from V and 4 bases from J, leaving 6 bases between. CDR3 DNA: TGTGCCAGCAGCCGAATAGAGACCCAGTACTTC. Its translation is CASSRIETQYF.

This clonotype was found a few times. The rearrangement uses TRBV6-6 and TRBJ2-7; 9 positions match TRBD1. The V gene end was trimmed by 7 bases and the J gene end by 9 bases; junction bases not matched to a gene: 10. Germline CDR1 MNHNY, CDR2 SVGAGI (reference sequence). The CDR3 has 13 residues. CDR3 sequence: CASTDTGGRWQYF. For the CDR3, the DNA is TGTGCCAGCACCGACACAGGGGGCAGGTGGCAGTACTTC.

This clonotype appeared many times. V and J are TRBV11-3 and TRBJ2-7, with a possible D match to TRBD2 (6 bases). The V end was cut by 3 bases, the J end by 0 bases, with 9 bases between. The CDR3 runs to 14 residues. CDR1 and CDR2 from the germline V gene are SGHNT and YENEEA. DNA of the CDR3: TGTGCCAGCAGCTTCGTCGGGAGCTCCTACGAGCAGTACTTC. This sequence encodes CASSFVGSSYEQYF.

This clonotype was seen many times. The chain employs TRBV5-6 and TRBJ1-2, with a tentative D call TRBD1 (5 bases). The germline V and J ends were trimmed by 0 bases and 4 bases, with 19 bases remaining between them. There are 17 residues in the CDR3. Germline CDR1 SGHDT, CDR2 YYEEEE. The DNA for the CDR3 is TGTGCCAGCAGCTTGGCCCTCGGGCAGGGCGATAGCTATGGCTACACCTTC. Translated, it gives CASSLALGQGDSYGYTF.

This clonotype turned up a few times. The rearrangement uses TRBV28 and TRBJ2-5; D is possibly TRBD1 (6 bases). CDR3 length: 12 residues. CDR1 MDHEN and CDR2 SYDVKM come from the germline V gene. Trimming removed 4 bases at V and 9 bases at J, with 12 bases between. The DNA for the CDR3 is TGTGCCAGCAGTTCCCTACAGGGCCCCCAGTACTTC. This gives the protein CASSSLQGPQYF.

The table lists this clonotype with a few counts. The chain uses TRBV28 and TRBJ1-6; tentatively, D is TRBD1 (6 bases). V was trimmed by 1 base and J by 7 bases, leaving 14 bases between them. CDR1 is MDHEN and CDR2 is SYDVKM in the germline V gene. The CDR3 has 16 residues. The CDR3 nucleotides read TGTGCCAGCAGTTTATTAGGCAGGGGAGGAAATTCACCCCTCCACTTT. As protein: CASSLLGRGGNSPLHF.

This chain joins TRBV5-1 and TRBJ2-7; tentatively, D is TRBD2 (6 bases). CDR1 is SGHRS, CDR2 YFSETQ, per germline. The CDR3 runs to 14 residues. V was trimmed by 3 bases and J by 0 bases, leaving 10 bases between them. The CDR3, as DNA: TGCGCCAGCAGCTGGGGACTGCTCTCCTACGAGCAGTACTTC. This translates into CASSWGLLSYEQYF. Full variable domain (rest looked up from reference TRBV5-1 and TRBJ2-7): KAGVTQTPRYLIKTRGQQVTLSCSPISGHRSVSWYQQTPGQGLQFLFEYFSETQRNKGNFPGRFSGRQFSNSRSEMNVSTLELGDSALYLCASSWGLLSYEQYFGPGTRLTVT.

This clonotype was found many times. The chain has TRBV20-1 and TRBJ1-5; no clear D. With 4 bases removed from V and 2 bases from J, the gap between germline ends came to 21 bases. The CDR3 is 17 residues long. CDR1 and CDR2 from the germline V gene are DFQATT and SNEGSKA (reference sequence). The chain's CDR3 is CSANDGMLDGGNQPQHF. The CDR3 DNA reads as TGCAGTGCTAACGACGGGATGTTGGACGGGGGCAATCAGCCCCAGCATTTT.

This clonotype showed up just once. V gene TRBV29-1 combines with J gene TRBJ2-5; no clear D gene. Germline values: CDR1 SQVTM, CDR2 ANQGSEA. V shed 8 bases and J shed 2 bases, with 12 bases lying between them. The CDR3 contains 12 residues. CDR3 protein: CSLAGPQETQYF. Written as DNA, the CDR3 is TGCAGCTTGGCCGGGCCGCAAGAGACCCAGTACTTC. Full variable domain (rest looked up from reference TRBV29-1 and TRBJ2-5): SAVISQKPSRDICQRGTSLTIQCQVDSQVTMMFWYRQQPGQSLTLIATANQGSEATYESGFVIDKFPISRPNLTFSTLTVSNMSPEDSSIYLCSLAGPQETQYFGPGTRLLVL.

This clonotype was observed many times. The chain employs TRBV2 and TRBJ1-5; tentative D call: TRBD1 (5 bases). The germline V gene encodes CDR1 SNHLY and CDR2 FYNNEI. Trimming removed 4 bases at V and 3 bases at J, with 10 bases between. The CDR3 is 14 amino acids. CDR3 protein: CASSGGPLNQPQHF. The DNA for the CDR3 is TGTGCCAGCAGTGGGGGACCGCTCAATCAGCCCCAGCATTTT.

This clonotype was recorded a few times. The V and J genes are TRBV5-1 and TRBJ1-6, with TRBD1 identical over 10 bases. This CDR3 is 16 amino acids long. The germline V gene encodes CDR1 SGHRS and CDR2 YFSETQ. With V trimmed by 7 bases and J by 1 base, 5 bases remained unmatched. CDR3 coding DNA: TGCGCCAGCGGACAGGGGGATTATTCCTATAATTCACCCCTCCACTTT. Translated, it gives CASGQGDYSYNSPLHF.

In this sample, this clonotype turned up a few times. The genes are TRBV20-1 and TRBJ2-2; 7 positions agree with TRBD2. Germline V gene lookup returns CDR1 DFQATT and CDR2 SNEGSKA (reference sequence). J gave up 0 bases and V 5 bases, and 9 bases lay outside the gene matches. The CDR3 contains 16 residues. CDR3 in amino acids: CSARPSGDANTGELFF. In nucleotides, the CDR3 is TGCAGTGCTCGTCCTAGCGGAGACGCGAACACCGGGGAGCTGTTTTTT.

CDR3 DNA: TGCAGCGTTAAAAACAATGAGCAGTTCTTC. The encoded protein is CSVKNNEQFF. The chain is built from TRBV29-1 and TRBJ2-1; no definite D call. Germline V gene sequence: CDR1 SQVTM, CDR2 ANQGSEA. This CDR3 has 10 residues. V was cut by 5 bases and J by 5 bases, with 4 bases left in between.

This clonotype occurred many times. The CDR3 protein is CSVAGNGYTF. CDR3 DNA: TGCAGCGTTGCGGGGAACGGCTACACCTTC. The rearrangement links TRBV29-1 to TRBJ1-2, with no clear D. Per the germline V gene, CDR1 is SQVTM and CDR2 is ANQGSEA. Trimming pared 4 bases from V and 8 bases from J, leaving 8 bases between. This CDR3 is built from 10 residues. The full variable domain, rest sourced from reference TRBV29-1 and TRBJ1-2, is SAVISQKPSRDICQRGTSLTIQCQVDSQVTMMFWYRQQPGQSLTLIATANQGSEATYESGFVIDKFPISRPNLTFSTLTVSNMSPEDSSIYLCSVAGNGYTFGSGTRLTVV.

As regards this clonotype: A read error may produce the germline difference seen at one junction end. This rearrangement joins TRBV7-2 to TRBJ2-2, with a tentative D call TRBD1 (6 bases). CDR3 size: 15 residues. Germline loops: CDR1 SGHTA, CDR2 FQGNSA. CDR3 in amino acids: CASSLRTGSLNEQFF. CDR3 DNA sequence: TGTGCCAGCAGCTTACGAACAGGGTCCTTGAATGAGCAGTTTTTT.

The chain has TRBV9 and TRBJ1-5, with TRBD1 matching 7 bases. Germline lookup yields CDR1 SGDLS and CDR2 YYNGEE. Trimming cost V 3 bases and J 4 bases; bases outside gene matches: 4. The CDR3 totals 14 residues. The DNA of the CDR3 is TGTGCCAGCAGCGGGGGACAGCAAAATCAGCCCCAGCATTTT. This sequence encodes CASSGGQQNQPQHF.

Worth noting for this clonotype: The final CDR3 position lacks the conserved phenylalanine or tryptophan, pointing to a likely read error. The limits of the CDR3 on the DNA are not certain, so only TCRdb's listed CDR3 is given. V is TRBV10-3 and J is TRBJ2-5; no check of the table's D call, TRBD1, against the DNA was made. Germline values: CDR1 ENHRY, CDR2 SYGVKD. With termini counted, the CDR3 has 9 amino acids. CDR3 residues: CAISERGGT.

There are a few counts of this clonotype. The V call is TRBV27, the J call TRBJ2-7, with 9 bases lining up with TRBD1. The CDR3 covers 14 residues. Germline CDR1 reads MNHEY; CDR2 reads SMNVEV (reference sequence). V lost 3 bases to trimming and J lost 5 bases; unmatched junction nucleotides: 5. The DNA of the CDR3 is TGTGCCAGCAGTTTTTGGGACAGGGTAGACGAGCAGTACTTC. Its translation: CASSFWDRVDEQYF.

In its sample, this clonotype was seen a few times. This chain uses TRBV19 with TRBJ1-2; 8 bases are shared with TRBD1. CDR1 is LNHDA, CDR2 SQIVND, per germline (reference sequence). The CDR3 runs 17 residues. V shed 3 bases and J 2 bases; nucleotides not matched to a gene: 11. CDR3 nucleotides: TGTGCCAGTAGTATGAGACAGGGGCAATTACGAAACTATGGCTACACCTTC. As protein: CASSMRQGQLRNYGYTF.

The chain is built from TRBV10-3 and TRBJ2-7, with D perhaps given as TRBD1 or TRBD2 (5 bases each). Germline V CDR1 and CDR2: ENHRY, SYGVKD. The CDR3 sequence is 17 residues long. Trimming removed 5 bases at V and 0 bases at J, with 20 bases between. The CDR3 bases are TGTGCCATCAGTAGTCTAGGAGGTGGGGCAAGCTCCTACGAGCAGTACTTC. Amino acid sequence: CAISSLGGGASSYEQYF.

In this sample, this clonotype turned up many times. CDR3 in amino acids: CASSLSFSPLHF. CDR3 DNA sequence: TGTGCCAGCAGTTTAAGTTTTTCACCCCTCCACTTT. The chain has TRBV12-3 or TRBV12-4 and TRBJ1-6; no clear D gene. The CDR3 totals 12 residues. V was shortened by 2 bases and J by 9 bases, with 5 bases between the two germline ends.

This clonotype was recorded only once. One end of the junction varies from germline; a read error may be responsible. The chain has TRBV7-9 and TRBJ1-4; unclear D gene. The CDR3 covers 14 residues. Germline V gene data show CDR1 as SEHNR and CDR2 as FQNEAQ (reference sequence). CDR3 region: CASGLEQTNEKLFF. CDR3 nucleotides: TGTGCCAGCGGCTTAGAACAAACTAATGAAAAACTGTTTTTT.

V usage is TRBV12-3 or TRBV12-4 and J usage is TRBJ2-7; 8 bases match TRBD1. The CDR3 consists of 16 residues. Trimming cost V 5 bases and J 3 bases; bases outside gene matches: 12. In nucleotides, the CDR3 is TGTGCCAGCAGTCCCACACCCGGGACAGGCGACTACGAGCAGTACTTC. This codes for CASSPTPGTGDYEQYF.

This clonotype was seen at least ten times. The junction differs from germline at one of its ends, possibly a read error. J is TRBJ1-2 and V is TRBV5-1; 7 bases are a match to TRBD1. Germline V gives CDR1 SGHRS, CDR2 YFSETQ. CDR3 length: 14 amino acids. CDR3 region: CASSFGQANYGYTF. CDR3 DNA: TGTGCCAGCAGCTTCGGACAGGCAAACTATGGCTACACCTTC. Looking up the rest from reference TRBV5-1 and TRBJ1-2 gives the full variable domain: KAGVTQTPRYLIKTRGQQVTLSCSPISGHRSVSWYQQTPGQGLQFLFEYFSETQRNKGNFPGRFSGRQFSNSRSEMNVSTLELGDSALYLCASSFGQANYGYTFGSGTRLTVV.

A single count supports this clonotype. This chain uses TRBV9 with TRBJ2-1, with 14 positions matching TRBD2. The CDR3 spans 15 residues. V was pared by 3 bases and J by 8 bases, with 4 bases of the junction left unmatched. Germline V gene lookup returns CDR1 SGDLS and CDR2 YYNGEE. CDR3 DNA: TGTGCCAGCAGCGGGGGGACTAGCGGGAGTGATGAGCAGTTCTTC. Translation: CASSGGTSGSDEQFF.

A word on this clonotype: Because it lacks the conserved phenylalanine or tryptophan at the end, this CDR3 is likely a read error. J is TRBJ2-7 and V is TRBV12-3 or TRBV12-4; no clear D gene. Trimming stripped 6 bases from V and 6 bases from J, with 9 bases between. CDR3 length equals 11 residues. The CDR3 is CASSQDFEQYS. CDR3 DNA sequence: TGTGCCAGCAGCCAAGACTTCGAGCAGTACTCC.